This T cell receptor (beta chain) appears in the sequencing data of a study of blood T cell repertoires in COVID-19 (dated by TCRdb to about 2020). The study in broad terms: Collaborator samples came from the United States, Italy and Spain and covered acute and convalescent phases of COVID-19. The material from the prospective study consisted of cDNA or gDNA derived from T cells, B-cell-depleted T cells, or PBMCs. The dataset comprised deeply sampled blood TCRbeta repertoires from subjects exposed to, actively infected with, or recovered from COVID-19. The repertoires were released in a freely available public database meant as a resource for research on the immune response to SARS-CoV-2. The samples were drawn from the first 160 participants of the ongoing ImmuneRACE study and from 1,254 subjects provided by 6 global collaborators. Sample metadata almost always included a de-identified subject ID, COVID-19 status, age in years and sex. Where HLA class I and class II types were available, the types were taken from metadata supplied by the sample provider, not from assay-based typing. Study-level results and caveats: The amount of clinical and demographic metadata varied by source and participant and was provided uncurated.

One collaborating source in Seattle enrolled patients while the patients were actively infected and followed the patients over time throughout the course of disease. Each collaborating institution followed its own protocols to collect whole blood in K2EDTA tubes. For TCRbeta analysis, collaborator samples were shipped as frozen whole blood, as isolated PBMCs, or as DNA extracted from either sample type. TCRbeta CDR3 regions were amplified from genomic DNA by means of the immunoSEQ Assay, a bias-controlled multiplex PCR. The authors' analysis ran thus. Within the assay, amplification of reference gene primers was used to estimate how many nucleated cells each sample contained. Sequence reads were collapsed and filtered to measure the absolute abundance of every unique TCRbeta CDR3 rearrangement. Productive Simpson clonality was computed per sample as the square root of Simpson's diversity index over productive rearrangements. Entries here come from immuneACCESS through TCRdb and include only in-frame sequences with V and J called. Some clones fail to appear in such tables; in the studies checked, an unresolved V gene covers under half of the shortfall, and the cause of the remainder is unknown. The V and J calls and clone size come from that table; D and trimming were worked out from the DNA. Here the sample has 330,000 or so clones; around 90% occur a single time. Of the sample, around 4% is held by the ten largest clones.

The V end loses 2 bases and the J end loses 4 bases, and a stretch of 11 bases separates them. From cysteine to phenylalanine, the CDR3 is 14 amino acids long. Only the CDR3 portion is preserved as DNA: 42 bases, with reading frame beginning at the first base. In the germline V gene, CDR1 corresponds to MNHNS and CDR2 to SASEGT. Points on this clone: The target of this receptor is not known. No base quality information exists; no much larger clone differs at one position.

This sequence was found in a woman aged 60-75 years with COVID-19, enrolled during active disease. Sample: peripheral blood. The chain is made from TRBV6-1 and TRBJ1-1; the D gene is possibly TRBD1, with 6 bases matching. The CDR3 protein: CASSEWQGTTEAFF. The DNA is TGTGCCAGCAGTGAATGGCAGGGGACCACTGAAGCTTTCTTT.